These 23 T cell receptor beta chains came from one sample sequenced in a study of cytomegalovirus exposure and HLA in healthy donors. PCR amplification relied on 60 Vbeta primers (plus 13 Jbeta primers). Method: immunoSEQ multiplex PCR; TCRdb's copy keeps in-frame clones and lacks some. This sample has about 160,000 clones; 75% occur once, and the top ten carry 2.5% to 3.5%. The specimen was PBMCs. These receptors were obtained from a woman aged 45-65 years in good health and CMV-seropositive.

This clone was seen only once. V is TRBV28 and J is TRBJ2-3; 7 bases line up with TRBD2. This CDR3 contains 15 residues. Germline assignment: CDR1 MDHEN and CDR2 SYDVKM. Unmatched junction bases numbered 7, after V lost 5 bases and J lost 2 bases. The CDR3 here is CASSVGLGDTDTQYF. Here the CDR3 DNA reads TGTGCCAGCAGTGTCGGACTAGGGGACACAGATACGCAGTATTTT. The whole variable domain, remainder taken from reference TRBV28 and TRBJ2-3, is DVKVTQSSRYLVKRTGEKVFLECVQDMDHENMFWYRQDPGLGLRLIYFSYDVKMKEKGDIPEGYSVSREKKERFSLILESASTNQTSMYLCASSVGLGDTDTQYFGPGTRLTVL.

This chain joins TRBV2 and TRBJ2-1; TRBD2 agrees at 7 bases. The CDR3 covers 16 residues. Germline V gene lookup returns CDR1 SNHLY and CDR2 FYNNEI. Trimming removed 4 bases from V and 8 bases from J; junction bases left unmatched: 14. The CDR3 bases are TGTGCCAGCAGTGGTCTGCGGGGGATAATGAGGGATGAGCAGTTCTTC. It is translated as CASSGLRGIMRDEQFF.

In regard to this clone: This sample also contains other DNA sequences that code for the same CDR3. The gene calls are TRBV5-1 and TRBJ2-3; 9 bases are shared with TRBD1. Per the germline V gene, CDR1 is SGHRS and CDR2 is YFSETQ. With 3 bases clipped from V and 3 bases from J, the junction kept 2 bases outside the gene matches. The CDR3 has 14 amino acids. Written as DNA, the CDR3 is TGCGCCAGCAGCTCGGGACAGGGTACAGATACGCAGTATTTT. Its protein product is CASSSGQGTDTQYF. The whole variable domain, filled in from reference TRBV5-1 and TRBJ2-3, reads KAGVTQTPRYLIKTRGQQVTLSCSPISGHRSVSWYQQTPGQGLQFLFEYFSETQRNKGNFPGRFSGRQFSNSRSEMNVSTLELGDSALYLCASSSGQGTDTQYFGPGTRLTVL.

J is TRBJ1-5 and V is TRBV7-3; TRBD1 is a possible D gene (5 bases). The CDR3 is 18 amino acids. From germline, CDR1 is SGHTA and CDR2 FQGTGA. V lost 5 bases to trimming and J lost 0 bases, with 20 bases between them. The CDR3 DNA sequence: TGTGCCAGCAGCACCCACCCCCAGGGAATCAATAGCAATCAGCCCCAGCATTTT. Its translation: CASSTHPQGINSNQPQHF.

Only a few counts were recorded for this clone. V gene TRBV9 combines with J gene TRBJ2-1; D gene ambiguous. The CDR3 covers 14 residues. The germline gives CDR1 SGDLS, CDR2 YYNGEE. Between the trimmed V and J ends, which lost 3 bases and 9 bases, there was a span of 16 bases. CDR3 in amino acids: CASSADPTVGEQFF. Here the CDR3 DNA reads TGTGCCAGCAGCGCCGACCCCACAGTCGGTGAGCAGTTCTTC.

This chain uses TRBV5-1 with TRBJ2-3, with TRBD1 matching 9 bases. The CDR3 runs 15 residues. Germline trimming cut 4 bases from V and 5 bases from J; bases unmatched to any gene: 8. Looked up from germline, CDR1 is SGHRS and CDR2 is YFSETQ. The CDR3 bases are TGCGCCAGCAGCCCCCGGGACAGGGCTGTAGATACGCAGTATTTT. Protein sequence: CASSPRDRAVDTQYF.

In its sample, this clone was seen a few times. In DNA, the CDR3 is TGTGCCAGCAGATACGGACAGGGAAGCAGCAATCAGCCCCAGCATTTT. It encodes CASRYGQGSSNQPQHF. V is TRBV6-5 and J is TRBJ1-5, with TRBD1 identical over 8 bases. CDR1 is MNHEY and CDR2 is SVGAGI in the germline V gene. Trimming cost V 6 bases and J 1 base; bases outside gene matches: 8. This CDR3 has 16 amino acids.

The CDR3 nucleotides are TGTGCCAGCAGCTTATCTAGAGGGAGGGAGACCCAGTACTTC. Protein sequence: CASSLSRGRETQYF. The chain recombines TRBV7-2 with TRBJ2-5; D is perhaps TRBD2 (6 bases). The CDR3 is 14 amino acids. Per germline, CDR1 SGHTA and CDR2 FQGNSA. V lost 2 bases and J lost 5, with 12 bases in between.

This sequence joins TRBV30 and TRBJ2-4; tentative D call: TRBD2 (6 bases). Germline assignment: CDR1 GTSNPN and CDR2 SVGIG (reference sequence). The CDR3 consists of 15 residues. The germline V and J ends were trimmed by 3 bases and 3 bases, with 15 bases remaining between them. CDR3 nucleotide sequence: TGTGCCTGGAGGATGGGGGGTAGAGGCAAAAACATTCAGTACTTC. It encodes CAWRMGGRGKNIQYF.

V and J are TRBV7-8 and TRBJ2-3, with D possibly being TRBD1 (5 bases). The germline V gene has CDR1 SGHVS and CDR2 FQNEAQ. The CDR3 consists of 14 residues. Trimming removed 5 bases at V and 0 bases at J, with 9 bases between. CDR3 bases: TGTGCCAGCAGCCCACGACAGAGCACAGATACGCAGTATTTT. Its protein product is CASSPRQSTDTQYF.

This clone was observed a few times. This chain's CDR3 is CASSSQGTDNEQFF. CDR3 coding DNA: TGCGCCAGCAGCTCCCAGGGGACGGACAATGAGCAGTTCTTC. The chain joins TRBV5-1 to TRBJ2-1; a weak D match, TRBD1 (6 bases). V dropped 3 bases and J dropped 5 bases, with 12 bases sitting between them. The germline gives CDR1 SGHRS, CDR2 YFSETQ. This CDR3 has 14 residues.

This clone was seen a single time. Other DNA sequences within the sample encode an identical CDR3. The rearrangement uses TRBV11-2 and TRBJ1-1; 7 bases are a match to TRBD1. The CDR3 has 14 amino acids. In germline, CDR1 is SGHAT, CDR2 FQNNGV. The junction had 3 bases not matched to a gene; V was cut back by 5 bases and J by 0 bases. CDR3 protein: CASSPTGMNTEAFF. The CDR3 nucleotides read TGTGCCAGCAGCCCGACAGGGATGAACACTGAAGCTTTCTTT.

The chain combines TRBV2 with TRBJ2-7, with TRBD1 matching over 9 bases. V shed 5 bases, J shed 0 bases, and the junction held 5 bases outside the gene matches. Per germline, CDR1 SNHLY and CDR2 FYNNEI. The CDR3 is made up of 15 amino acids. CDR3 region: CASSPGTGSSYEQYF. The CDR3 region has the DNA TGTGCCAGCAGTCCCGGGACAGGGAGCTCCTACGAGCAGTACTTC.

The rearrangement uses TRBV7-7 and TRBJ2-7, with TRBD1 identical over 11 bases. V lost 5 bases, J lost 7 bases, and 7 bases stayed unmatched. CDR1 and CDR2 from the germline V gene are SSHAT and FNYEAQ (reference sequence). The CDR3 runs 14 residues. In DNA, the CDR3 is TGTGCCAGCAGCACCGGACAGGGGGCAGGGGAGCAGTACTTC. This gives the protein CASSTGQGAGEQYF.

This chain uses TRBV5-4 with TRBJ1-2; D possibly corresponds to TRBD1 (5 bases). The CDR3 is made up of 13 amino acids. The ends were cut back, 6 bases at V and 3 bases at J, with 12 bases in the middle. From germline, CDR1 is SGHNT and CDR2 YYREEE (reference sequence). The CDR3, as DNA: TGTGCCAGCAAGGGCAGGGTGGACTATGGCTACACCTTC. This gives the protein CASKGRVDYGYTF.

The DNA of the CDR3 is TGTGCCAGCAGGCCTAGCGGGGGCTCCTACGAGCAGTACTTC. Translating gives CASRPSGGSYEQYF. V and J are TRBV6-5 and TRBJ2-7; 10 nucleotides match TRBD2. V lost 6 bases and J lost 0; bases outside the gene matches: 2. Germline V gives CDR1 MNHEY, CDR2 SVGAGI. CDR3 length: 14 amino acids.

The chain joins TRBV5-1 to TRBJ1-5; 7 nucleotides align to TRBD1. The CDR3 runs to 19 residues. J lost 0 bases, V lost 7 bases, and 19 bases had no gene match. Germline-derived CDR1 and CDR2 are SGHRS and YFSETQ. CDR3 nucleotide sequence: TGCGCCAGCCGAGCCGCCGGGGGAGACAGGGTCGGTAGCAATCAGCCCCAGCATTTT. Translating gives CASRAAGGDRVGSNQPQHF.

The V and J genes are TRBV5-1 and TRBJ2-7; D not certain. This CDR3 region has 13 residues. Per germline, CDR1 SGHRS and CDR2 YFSETQ. V lost 1 base and J lost 0, with 5 bases in between. The DNA for the CDR3 is TGCGCCAGCAGCTTGACCAGCTCCTACGAGCAGTACTTC. Protein product: CASSLTSSYEQYF. Full variable domain (missing parts from reference TRBV5-1 and TRBJ2-7): KAGVTQTPRYLIKTRGQQVTLSCSPISGHRSVSWYQQTPGQGLQFLFEYFSETQRNKGNFPGRFSGRQFSNSRSEMNVSTLELGDSALYLCASSLTSSYEQYFGPGTRLTVT.

The CDR3 region is CASSWGTGLSTEAFF. The CDR3 DNA follows: TGTGCCAGCAGCTGGGGGACAGGGCTAAGCACTGAAGCTTTCTTT. V gene TRBV5-6 combines with J gene TRBJ1-1, with TRBD1 matching 9 bases. J lost 4 bases, V lost 3 bases, and 7 bases had no gene match. Germline values: CDR1 SGHDT, CDR2 YYEEEE. The CDR3 is made up of 15 amino acids.

The J gene is TRBJ1-5, the V gene TRBV10-1, with a weak D call TRBD1 (5 bases). Trimming took 3 bases from V and 7 from J, leaving 22 bases between them. Looked up from germline, CDR1 is WNHNN and CDR2 is SYGVQD (reference sequence). This CDR3 comprises 17 residues. Here the CDR3 DNA reads TGCGCCAGCAGTGATAACTCTGGCAGGGCCCCAAGGCAGCCCCAGCATTTT. Amino acids: CASSDNSGRAPRQPQHF.

This clone showed up just once. The chain recombines TRBV15 with TRBJ2-5; 10 bases are a match to TRBD2. Per the germline V gene, CDR1 is LNHNV and CDR2 is YYDKDF (reference sequence). V lost 8 bases, J lost 5 bases, and 11 bases stayed unmatched. This CDR3 region has 15 residues. CDR3 loop: CATLRTSGQWETQYF. The DNA of the CDR3 is TGTGCCACCCTGCGGACTAGCGGACAATGGGAGACCCAGTACTTC.

This chain connects TRBV6-6 to TRBJ2-3; D perhaps matches TRBD2 (5 bases). CDR3 length equals 15 residues. In germline, CDR1 is MNHNY, CDR2 SVGAGI (reference sequence). Trimming took 3 bases from V and 2 from J, leaving 12 bases between them. The CDR3 here is CASSYFAGTTDTQYF. The CDR3, as DNA: TGTGCCAGCAGTTATTTTGCGGGCACCACAGATACGCAGTATTTT.

The chain is built from TRBV6-1 and TRBJ1-6, with D possibly matching TRBD1 (5 bases). V was trimmed by 6 bases and J by 8 bases, leaving 14 bases between them. CDR3 length: 14 residues. Germline-derived CDR1 and CDR2 are MNHNS and SASEGT. The CDR3: CASSRLRADSPLHF. The CDR3 DNA sequence: TGTGCCAGCAGCAGGCTCAGGGCTGATTCACCCCTCCACTTT.